The 32 T cell receptor beta chains reported below all come from one sample, sequenced in a study of Graves' ophthalmopathy and Graves' hyperthyroidism. CDR3 regions of TCR beta were amplified from RNA transcripts. HTBI primers were employed in first-round RT-PCR, then a second-round multiplex PCR followed. TCRdb reprocessed the multiplex PCR reads via MiXCR and lists one record per CDR3 protein. The data contain fewer than 600,000 distinct CDR3 sequences, approximately 15% of them singletons. Sequencing used blood. The receptors were sampled from a woman aged 25 to 45 with Graves' ophthalmopathy.

This clonotype was observed many times. J is TRBJ1-6 and V is TRBV12-3 or TRBV12-4; tentatively, D is TRBD1 (6 bases). The CDR3 runs to 14 residues. Trimming removed 2 bases from V and 8 bases from J, with 10 bases in between. The CDR3: CASSLKGGDSPLHF. The CDR3 DNA reads as TGTGCCAGCAGTTTAAAGGGGGGGGATTCACCCCTCCACTTT.

The table lists this clonotype with many counts. The junction departs from the called germline gene at one end, perhaps through a read error. The V call is TRBV6-1, the J call TRBJ1-5; D unclear. The CDR3 runs 16 residues. Germline V lookup: CDR1 MNHNS, CDR2 SASEGT. CDR3 sequence (DNA): TGTGCCAGCAGTCAAGCCGCTTTTGCCTCCAATCAGCCCCAGCATTTT. This translates into CASSQAAFASNQPQHF.

This clonotype was counted a few times. The chain couples TRBV6-5 to TRBJ2-1; D perhaps matches TRBD1 (7 bases). Trimming shortened V by 2 bases and J by 2 bases, and 22 bases separated the two germline ends. From germline, CDR1 is MNHEY and CDR2 SVGAGI. This CDR3 region has 19 residues. Here the CDR3 DNA reads TGTGCCAGCAGTTACCGCGGGACAGTGACTGTGAGGCCCTACAATGAGCAGTTCTTC. Amino acid sequence: CASSYRGTVTVRPYNEQFF.

At least ten counts were recorded for this clonotype. The chain links TRBV29-1 to TRBJ1-2; D may be TRBD1 (5 bases). Trimming stripped 5 bases from V and 2 bases from J, with 12 bases between. Germline lookup yields CDR1 SQVTM and CDR2 ANQGSEA. This CDR3 is built from 13 residues. DNA of the CDR3: TGCAGCGTTAGGCCCGGGACCAACTATGGCTACACCTTC. Translating it yields CSVRPGTNYGYTF. The full variable domain, completed using reference TRBV29-1 and TRBJ1-2, is SAVISQKPSRDICQRGTSLTIQCQVDSQVTMMFWYRQQPGQSLTLIATANQGSEATYESGFVIDKFPISRPNLTFSTLTVSNMSPEDSSIYLCSVRPGTNYGYTFGSGTRLTVV.

This clonotype was detected ten times or more. The rearrangement links TRBV19 to TRBJ2-7, with 10 bases lining up with TRBD1. Germline V gene lookup returns CDR1 LNHDA and CDR2 SQIVND (reference sequence). With V trimmed by 8 bases and J by 3 bases, 10 bases remained unmatched. The CDR3 length is 15 residues. CDR3 amino acids: CASSQGTGEGYEQYF. The CDR3 nucleotides are TGTGCCAGTTCCCAAGGGACAGGGGAGGGCTACGAGCAGTACTTC.

At least ten counts were recorded for this clonotype. The V gene is TRBV6-5, the J gene TRBJ1-5; D is ambiguous. The CDR3 runs to 13 residues. Germline CDR1 reads MNHEY; CDR2 reads SVGAGI. Trimming stripped 4 bases from V and 3 bases from J, with 7 bases between. CDR3 region: CASSSSYNQPQHF. The CDR3 nucleotides read TGTGCCAGCAGTTCGAGTTACAATCAGCCCCAGCATTTT.

In this sample, this clonotype turned up a few times. CDR3 protein: CASSRLWGETQYF. DNA of the CDR3: TGCGCCAGCAGCCGCCTTTGGGGAGAGACCCAGTACTTC. This sequence joins TRBV5-1 and TRBJ2-5; no reliable D call. Trimming left V 4 bases short and J 4 bases short, with 11 bases between. The CDR3 spans 13 residues. The germline gives CDR1 SGHRS, CDR2 YFSETQ.

This clonotype was seen many times. The junction shows a germline mismatch at one end, possibly a read error. The rearrangement joins TRBV12-3 or TRBV12-4 to TRBJ2-4; TRBD1 is a possible D gene (5 bases). This CDR3 has 15 amino acids. This chain's CDR3 is CASSPSGNPKDIQYF. Here the CDR3 DNA reads TGTGCCAGCAGTCCATCAGGGAACCCCAAAGACATTCAGTACTTC.

This rearrangement joins TRBV6-5 to TRBJ2-5; TRBD2 aligns across 9 bases. The V segment lost 2 bases and the J segment 0 bases; nucleotides outside the gene matches: 1. The CDR3 has 15 residues. Germline CDR1 reads MNHEY; CDR2 reads SVGAGI. The chain's CDR3 is CASSYLAGYQETQYF. CDR3 bases: TGTGCCAGCAGTTACCTAGCGGGGTACCAAGAGACCCAGTACTTC.

The J gene is TRBJ1-2, the V gene TRBV30; D might be TRBD1 (6 bases). The CDR3 covers 14 residues. Trimming took 2 bases from V and 4 from J, leaving 14 bases between them. Germline V gene lookup returns CDR1 GTSNPN and CDR2 SVGIG (reference sequence). The CDR3 loop reads CAWSIQGTSYGYTF. The CDR3 nucleotides read TGTGCCTGGAGTATACAGGGTACCTCCTATGGCTACACCTTC.

Ten or more counts support this clonotype. This sequence joins TRBV30 and TRBJ1-2, with D perhaps matching TRBD1 (6 bases). The germline CDR1 and CDR2 sequences are GTSNPN and SVGIG (reference sequence). The V end was cut by 0 bases, the J end by 5 bases, with 10 bases between. The CDR3 has 13 residues. In DNA form, the CDR3 reads TGTGCCTGGAGTGTACAGGGCGGTTATGGCTACACCTTC. Encoded protein: CAWSVQGGYGYTF.

There are many counts of this clonotype. This rearrangement joins TRBV6-5 to TRBJ1-1; 11 bases match TRBD1. CDR3 length equals 15 residues. The trim removed 5 bases at V and 5 bases at J, leaving 7 bases unmatched. CDR1 is MNHEY, CDR2 SVGAGI, per germline. The chain's CDR3 is CASSRPGQGGTEAFF. CDR3 DNA sequence: TGTGCCAGCAGTAGACCGGGACAGGGGGGAACTGAAGCTTTCTTT.

This clonotype was seen many times. The chain employs TRBV30 and TRBJ1-1; D is unresolved. From germline, CDR1 is GTSNPN and CDR2 SVGIG (reference sequence). V was clipped by 3 bases and J by 1 base, with 12 bases between them. The CDR3 length is 14 residues. CDR3 sequence: CAWRRHPGNTEAFF. CDR3 bases: TGTGCCTGGAGGAGACACCCGGGGAACACTGAAGCTTTCTTT.

To note about this clonotype: A much larger clonotype is one base distant, so this may be a read error. This chain links TRBV20-1 with TRBJ1-6; possible D gene TRBD1, 5 bases. Germline-derived CDR1 and CDR2 are DFQATT and SNEGSKA (reference sequence). The CDR3 is made up of 15 amino acids. The CDR3 region has the DNA TGCAGTGCTAGTAGGGGTACGATTTATAATTCACACCTCCACTTT. Its translation is CSASRGTIYNSHLHF.

This clonotype has at least ten counts. V usage is TRBV12-3 or TRBV12-4 and J usage is TRBJ1-6; tentatively, D is TRBD1 (6 bases). The CDR3 has 13 residues. The germline V and J ends were trimmed by 7 bases and 7 bases, with 11 bases remaining between them. DNA of the CDR3: TGTGCCAGCAACACAGGGACGAATTCACCCCTCCACTTT. This encodes CASNTGTNSPLHF.

This clonotype was detected ten times or more. The chain joins TRBV11-1 to TRBJ1-2, with TRBD1 matching 10 bases. V lost 2 bases, J lost 6 bases, and 9 bases stayed unmatched. The CDR3 is 16 residues long. Germline V lookup: CDR1 SGHAT, CDR2 FQDESV (reference sequence). The CDR3 protein is CASSLPPLGQGDGYTF. The CDR3 DNA reads TGTGCCAGCAGCTTACCACCCCTTGGACAGGGGGATGGCTACACCTTC.

This chain joins TRBV28 and TRBJ2-7; TRBD2 matches 8 bases. CDR1 is MDHEN and CDR2 is SYDVKM in the germline V gene. The CDR3 has 16 amino acids. The ends lost 4 bases at V and 2 bases at J; junction bases unmatched: 10. The CDR3 DNA follows: TGTGCCAGCAGTTCCCCGGGGGGGGGCGCCCCCTACGAGCAGTACTTC. It yields the protein CASSSPGGGAPYEQYF.

The table lists this clonotype with many counts. The V and J genes are TRBV15 and TRBJ1-5, with TRBD1 identical over 7 bases. The trim removed 0 bases at V and 7 bases at J, leaving 6 bases unmatched. Per the germline V gene, CDR1 is LNHNV and CDR2 is YYDKDF (reference sequence). This CDR3 is 15 amino acids long. CDR3 DNA: TGTGCCACCAGCAGAGATGTAGGGGGCGGACAGCCCCAGCATTTT. Translated: CATSRDVGGGQPQHF. The full variable domain, in which reference TRBV15 and TRBJ1-5 provide the parts outside the CDR3, is DAMVIQNPRYQVTQFGKPVTLSCSQTLNHNVMYWYQQKSSQAPKLLFHYYDKDFNNEADTPDNFQSRRPNTSFCFLDIRSPGLGDTAMYLCATSRDVGGGQPQHFGDGTRLSIL.

Many counts were recorded for this clonotype. This chain joins TRBV12-3 or TRBV12-4 and TRBJ1-2; the match to TRBD1 covers 7 bases. The CDR3 sequence is 12 residues long. With V trimmed by 5 bases and J by 6 bases, 3 bases remained unmatched. CDR3 region: CASSIGTDGYTF. The CDR3 DNA is TGTGCCAGCAGTATAGGGACAGATGGCTACACCTTC.

The J gene is TRBJ1-5, the V gene TRBV20-1, with 7 nucleotides matching TRBD1. The length of the CDR3 is 13 residues. Losses at the gene ends were 6 bases for V and 4 bases for J; bases not matched to a gene: 6. CDR1 is DFQATT and CDR2 is SNEGSKA in the germline V gene (reference sequence). CDR3 sequence (DNA): TGCAGTGCCGTACAGGGGAGTAATCAGCCCCAGCATTTT. Its translation is CSAVQGSNQPQHF.

The rearrangement uses TRBV11-2 and TRBJ1-2, with no clear D. CDR1 is SGHAT, CDR2 FQNNGV, per germline. V was clipped by 2 bases and J by 4 bases, with 14 bases between them. There are 15 residues in the CDR3. CDR3 DNA sequence: TGTGCCAGCAGCTTAACCAGGTCTGGGGTCTATGGCTACACCTTC. Its translation is CASSLTRSGVYGYTF.

About this clonotype: This may be a read error, as it is one base from a much larger clone. This rearrangement joins TRBV24-1 to TRBJ1-5; D remains unclear. The germline V gene encodes CDR1 KGHDR and CDR2 SFDVKD. The CDR3 is 14 residues long. The CDR3 sequence is CATSDDSTYHPQHF. CDR3 bases: TGTGCCACCAGTGACGACTCGACCTATCATCCCCAGCATTTT.

This clonotype was detected a few times. This chain joins TRBV5-1 and TRBJ2-5; D is ambiguous. CDR3 size: 13 residues. Germline loops: CDR1 SGHRS, CDR2 YFSETQ. Trimming shortened V by 4 bases and J by 3 bases, and 10 bases separated the two germline ends. The CDR3: CASSTTFEETQYF. In DNA, the CDR3 is TGCGCCAGCAGCACGACGTTCGAAGAGACCCAGTACTTC.

This clonotype was detected only a few times. The chain links TRBV4-2 to TRBJ2-1; D unclear. This CDR3 is built from 11 residues. Germline CDR1 and CDR2: LGHNA and YNFKEQ. The V gene lost 1 base and the J gene lost 8 bases, with 3 bases spanning the gap. The CDR3 here is CASSQVDEQFF. The DNA of the CDR3 is TGTGCCAGCAGCCAAGTGGATGAGCAGTTCTTC.

The chain carries TRBV20-1 and TRBJ1-5; D is unresolved. Trimming left V 2 bases short and J 6 bases short, with 14 bases between. The CDR3 extends over 14 amino acids. Germline V gives CDR1 DFQATT, CDR2 SNEGSKA (reference sequence). DNA of the CDR3: TGCAGTGCTAGAACCGGGTCCGGAGGTCAGCCCCAGCATTTT. Residues: CSARTGSGGQPQHF.

This clonotype was observed many times. The chain has TRBV20-1 and TRBJ1-3; D gene ambiguous. The length of the CDR3 is 15 residues. Germline CDR1 DFQATT, CDR2 SNEGSKA (reference sequence). V lost 2 bases to trimming and J lost 0 bases, with 11 bases between them. The DNA of the CDR3 is TGCAGTGCTAGATCACCGATGGGCTCTGGAAACACCATATATTTT. Encoded protein: CSARSPMGSGNTIYF.

On this clonotype: Relative to the germline gene, one junction end is altered; a read error may explain this. The chain employs TRBV11-3 and TRBJ2-7, with D maybe TRBD2 (7 bases). This CDR3 has 15 amino acids. CDR1 and CDR2 (germline): SGHNT, YENEEA. The CDR3: CASSSRGGAGDELYF. DNA for the CDR3: TGTGCCAGCAGCTCCCGAGGGGGGGCGGGAGACGAGCTGTACTTC.

This clonotype was observed many times. The rearrangement joins TRBV6-1 to TRBJ1-3; TRBD1 aligns across 7 bases. Germline V gives CDR1 MNHNS, CDR2 SASEGT. The V segment lost 9 bases and the J segment 3 bases; nucleotides outside the gene matches: 5. There are 13 residues in the CDR3. Here the CDR3 DNA reads TGTGCCAGTTCGGGACAGTTTGGAAACACCATATATTTT. The encoded protein is CASSGQFGNTIYF.

The sample holds many counts of this clonotype. This chain connects TRBV19 to TRBJ2-5; a possible D gene is TRBD1 (5 bases). V was clipped by 7 bases and J by 4 bases, with 7 bases between them. The CDR3 loop spans 11 amino acids. Germline V gene sequence: CDR1 LNHDA, CDR2 SQIVND (reference sequence). CDR3 sequence reads: CASNQGETQYF. CDR3 in DNA: TGTGCCAGTAACCAGGGAGAGACCCAGTACTTC.

This clonotype was recorded at least ten times. The chain carries TRBV20-1 and TRBJ2-5; D not resolved. The CDR3 extends over 13 amino acids. V was clipped by 2 bases and J by 5 bases, with 12 bases between them. Looked up from germline, CDR1 is DFQATT and CDR2 is SNEGSKA (reference sequence). The CDR3 sequence: CSARRLDEETQYF. CDR3 in DNA: TGCAGTGCTAGAAGGCTAGACGAGGAGACCCAGTACTTC.

This clonotype appeared many times. The chain is built from TRBV15 and TRBJ1-3; TRBD1 is a possible D gene (6 bases). This CDR3 region has 14 residues. V was shortened by 3 bases and J by 1 base, with 7 bases between the two germline ends. Per germline, CDR1 LNHNV and CDR2 YYDKDF (reference sequence). The chain's CDR3 is CATSSRGSGNTIYF. In DNA form, the CDR3 reads TGTGCCACCAGCAGCAGGGGATCTGGAAACACCATATATTTT.

This clonotype was counted ten times or more. This chain joins TRBV4-1 and TRBJ1-6; no clear D. The germline V gene encodes CDR1 MGHRA and CDR2 YSYEKL. The V gene lost 0 bases and the J gene lost 6 bases, with 6 bases spanning the gap. CDR3 length equals 14 residues. Written as DNA, the CDR3 is TGCGCCAGCAGCCAAGATCCCACTAATTCACCCCTCCACTTT. The encoded protein is CASSQDPTNSPLHF.